These 10 T cell receptor beta chains share one sample of origin, sequenced in a study of radiotherapy plus CTLA-4 blockade in lung cancer (dated by TCRdb to between 2018 and 2020). The library was obtained by the immunoSEQ multiplex PCR assay. TCRdb re-hosts the immuneACCESS table, in-frame sequences only. Its copies lack some clones; in the studies checked, an unresolved V gene accounts for under half of them, and the cause for the rest is not known. The sample has about 67,000 clones on record, 76% of them singletons. The ten largest clones capture about a sixth of the sample. The source was peripheral blood, collected from a patient treated with radiotherapy plus ipilimumab. Receptor source: a human donor with non-small cell lung cancer whose response to radiotherapy plus ipilimumab could not be evaluated. Some clones in this sample may be carry-over from other donors' samples.

This clone was seen only a few times. The rearrangement links TRBV19 to TRBJ1-2; 9 bases line up with TRBD1. Germline V gene data show CDR1 as LNHDA and CDR2 as SQIVND (reference sequence). The CDR3 runs to 13 residues. The V segment lost 3 bases and the J segment 10 bases; nucleotides outside the gene matches: 6. The CDR3 sequence: CASSMPGQGDYTF. CDR3 DNA sequence: TGTGCCAGTAGTATGCCGGGACAGGGTGACTACACCTTC.

The chain is built from TRBV2 and TRBJ1-4; 10 bases match TRBD1. The ends lost 4 bases at V and 9 bases at J; junction bases unmatched: 5. The germline gives CDR1 SNHLY, CDR2 FYNNEI. There are 14 residues in the CDR3. CDR3 in DNA: TGTGCCAGCAGTGCGGGGACAGGGGAGAAAAAACTGTTTTTT. Translating it yields CASSAGTGEKKLFF. Variable domain in full (rest from reference TRBV2 and TRBJ1-4): EPEVTQTPSHQVTQMGQEVILRCVPISNHLYFYWYRQILGQKVEFLVSFYNNEISEKSEIFDDQFSVERPDGSNFTLKIRSTKLEDSAMYFCASSAGTGEKKLFFGSGTQLSVL.

The rearrangement uses TRBV27 and TRBJ2-2, with D tentatively TRBD1 (6 bases). This CDR3 has 14 amino acids. Germline V gene data show CDR1 as MNHEY and CDR2 as SMNVEV (reference sequence). The ends were cut back, 5 bases at V and 8 bases at J, with 15 bases in the middle. DNA of the CDR3: TGTGCCAGCAGTATCAACAGGGTTTTGGGGGAGCTGTTTTTT. Protein sequence: CASSINRVLGELFF.

This chain uses TRBV4-3 with TRBJ2-6, with a weak D call TRBD1 (6 bases). V dropped 1 base and J dropped 6 bases, with 13 bases sitting between them. This CDR3 contains 16 residues. CDR1 LGHNA and CDR2 YSLEER come from the germline V gene. CDR3 sequence reads: CASSQGVKGEANVLTF. CDR3 bases: TGCGCCAGCAGCCAAGGGGTGAAGGGGGAGGCCAACGTCCTGACTTTC.

The chain is built from TRBV4-2 and TRBJ2-7, with TRBD2 matching 7 bases. Trimming took 1 base from V and 6 from J; bases not matched to a gene: 9. Germline-derived CDR1 and CDR2 are LGHNA and YNFKEQ. This CDR3 region has 15 residues. The CDR3 coding sequence is TGTGCCAGCAGCCAAGGGAAGCGGGGAATCGCCGAGCAGTACTTC. This gives the protein CASSQGKRGIAEQYF.

This sequence joins TRBV5-4 and TRBJ2-3; 7 nucleotides line up with TRBD1. V lost 4 bases, J lost 4 bases, and 15 bases stayed unmatched. There are 17 residues in the CDR3. In germline, CDR1 is SGHNT, CDR2 YYREEE (reference sequence). The CDR3 here is CASSPQGHRGRSDTQYF. CDR3 nucleotide sequence: TGTGCCAGCAGCCCCCAAGGGCACAGGGGCCGGTCAGATACGCAGTATTTT.

The gene calls are TRBV5-4 and TRBJ2-1; 11 bases are a match to TRBD1. V was clipped by 4 bases and J by 15 bases; unmatched bases: 12. Germline CDR1 and CDR2: SGHNT and YYREEE (reference sequence). This CDR3 has 14 residues. DNA for the CDR3: TGTGCCAGCAGCCAGGACAGGGGGCCAGGAGAACGGTTCTTC. Amino acids: CASSQDRGPGERFF.

CDR3 nucleotides: TGCGCCAGCAGCCAAGGGGTCAGGGGGCTTGAGCAGCCCCAGCATTTT. Translating it yields CASSQGVRGLEQPQHF. This sequence joins TRBV4-1 and TRBJ1-5; 8 nucleotides match TRBD1. V gave up 1 base and J gave up 7 bases; unmatched junction bases: 9. This CDR3 comprises 16 residues. Germline lookup yields CDR1 MGHRA and CDR2 YSYEKL.

In its sample, this clone was seen a few times. The chain joins TRBV6-4 to TRBJ1-2; D gene uncertain. The CDR3 length is 12 residues. Trimming shortened V by 7 bases and J by 8 bases, and 14 bases separated the two germline ends. The germline CDR1 and CDR2 sequences are MRHNA and SNTAGT. As DNA, the CDR3 is TGTGCCAGCAAACCCGGGAGACGAGGCTACACCTTC. Protein: CASKPGRRGYTF.

This CDR3 is CASSLNPGGASSYEQYF. The CDR3 nucleotides read TGCGCCAGCAGCTTAAATCCGGGAGGGGCGAGCTCCTACGAGCAGTACTTC. V usage is TRBV5-1 and J usage is TRBJ2-7; 8 bases line up with TRBD2. CDR3 length: 17 amino acids. The junction had 10 bases not matched to a gene; V was cut back by 2 bases and J by 0 bases. CDR1 and CDR2 (germline): SGHRS, YFSETQ.